The T cell receptor beta chain under discussion was sequenced for a study of T cell changes during pregnancy in multiple sclerosis. With 0 bases removed from V and 0 bases from J, the gap between germline ends came to 9 bases. The germline CDR1 and CDR2 sequences are SGHTA and FQGTGA. CDR3 length: 16 residues. Here immunoSEQ multiplex PCR was the method, and the copy in TCRdb shows in-frame clones only, minus some. The repertoire holds under 120,000 clones, with roughly nine tenths as singletons. The V call is TRBV7-3, the J call TRBJ2-1; D not resolved. The TCR was taken from a female donor with multiple sclerosis, enrolled in a pregnancy study. The source was peripheral blood, collected after pregnancy. CDR3 bases: TGTGCCAGCAGCTTAACGAGGAGTAGCTCCTACAATGAGCAGTTCTTC. Amino acids: CASSLTRSSSYNEQFF.